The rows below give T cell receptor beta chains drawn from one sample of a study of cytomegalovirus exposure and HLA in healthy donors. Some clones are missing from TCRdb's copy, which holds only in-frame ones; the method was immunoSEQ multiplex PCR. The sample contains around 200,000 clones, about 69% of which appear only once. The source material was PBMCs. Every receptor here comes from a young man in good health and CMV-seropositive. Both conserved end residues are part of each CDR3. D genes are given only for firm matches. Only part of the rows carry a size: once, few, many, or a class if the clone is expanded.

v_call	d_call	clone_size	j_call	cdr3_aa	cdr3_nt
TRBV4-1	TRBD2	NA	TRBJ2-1	CASSQAFAAGAINEQFF	TGCGCCAGCAGCCAAGCTTTTGCAGCGGGGGCTATAAATGAGCAGTTCTTC
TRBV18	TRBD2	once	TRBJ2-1	CASSSELASGRAPRNEQFF	TGTGCCAGCTCATCGGAACTGGCTAGCGGGAGGGCGCCCCGAAATGAGCAGTTCTTC
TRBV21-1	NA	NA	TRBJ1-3	CASGLLTTLDRGFGAIYF	TGTGCCAGCGGCCTATTAACCACGCTAGACAGGGGGTTTGGGGCCATATATTTT
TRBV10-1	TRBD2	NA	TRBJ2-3	CASNGGAGTDTQYF	TGCGCCAGCAACGGGGGGGCTGGCACAGATACGCAGTATTTT
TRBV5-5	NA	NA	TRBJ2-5	CASSLQETQYF	TGTGCCAGCAGCTTACAGGAGACCCAGTACTTC
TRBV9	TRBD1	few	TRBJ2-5	CASSRQGQQETQYF	TGTGCCAGCAGTAGACAGGGTCAACAAGAGACCCAGTACTTC
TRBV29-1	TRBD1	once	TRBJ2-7	CSVRQGASYEQYF	TGCAGCGTCCGACAGGGGGCAAGCTACGAGCAGTACTTC
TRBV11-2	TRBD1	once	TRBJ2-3	CASSWGTAASTDTQYF	TGTGCCAGCAGCTGGGGGACAGCTGCTAGCACAGATACGCAGTATTTT
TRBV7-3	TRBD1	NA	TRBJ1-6	CASSLIGQGANSPLHF	TGTGCCAGCAGCTTAATTGGACAGGGGGCAAATTCACCCCTCCACTTT
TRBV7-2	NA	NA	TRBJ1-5	CASSLVWGGSNQPQHF	TGTGCCAGCAGCTTAGTCTGGGGAGGTAGCAATCAGCCCCAGCATTTT
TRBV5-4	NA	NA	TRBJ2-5	CASSPGSGRETQYF	TGTGCCAGCAGCCCGGGGAGCGGGCGAGAGACCCAGTACTTC
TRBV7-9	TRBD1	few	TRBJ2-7	CASSLRDRGGEQYF	TGTGCCAGCAGCTTAAGGGACAGGGGAGGCGAGCAGTACTTC
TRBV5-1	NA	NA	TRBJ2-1	CASSLAPGINEQFF	TGCGCCAGCAGCTTGGCCCCAGGGATCAATGAGCAGTTCTTC
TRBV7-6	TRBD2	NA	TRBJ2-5	CASSPTSGRSQETQYF	TGTGCCAGCAGCCCAACTAGCGGGAGGTCCCAAGAGACCCAGTACTTC
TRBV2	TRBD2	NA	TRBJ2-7	CATRAWTSGSFGEQYF	TGTGCCACCAGGGCCTGGACTAGCGGGAGTTTTGGCGAGCAGTACTTC
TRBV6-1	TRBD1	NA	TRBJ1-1	CASSEHGTGITEAFF	TGTGCCAGCAGTGAACACGGGACAGGGATCACTGAAGCTTTCTTT
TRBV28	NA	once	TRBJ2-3	CASSFPQGPKTDTQYF	TGTGCCAGCAGTTTCCCACAGGGCCCAAAGACAGATACGCAGTATTTT
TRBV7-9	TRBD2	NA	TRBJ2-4	CASSSASGGARHIQYF	TGTGCCAGCAGCTCGGCTAGCGGGGGGGCCAGGCACATTCAGTACTTC
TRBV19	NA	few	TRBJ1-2	CASSSSNYGYTF	TGTGCCAGTAGTTCCTCTAACTATGGCTACACCTTC
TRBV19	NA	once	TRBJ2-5	CASSTPLGGGQETQYF	TGTGCCAGTAGTACCCCACTAGGAGGAGGGCAAGAGACCCAGTACTTC
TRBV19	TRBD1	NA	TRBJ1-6	CASSAPGQGNNSPLHF	TGTGCCAGTAGTGCCCCGGGACAGGGAAATAATTCACCCCTCCACTTT
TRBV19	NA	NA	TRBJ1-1	CASSIIGALRAMNTEAFF	TGTGCCAGTAGTATAATAGGGGCTCTCCGAGCAATGAACACTGAAGCTTTCTTT
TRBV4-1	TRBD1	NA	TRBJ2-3	CASSQPPGQGAGDTQYF	TGCGCCAGCAGCCAACCACCGGGACAGGGAGCCGGAGATACGCAGTATTTT
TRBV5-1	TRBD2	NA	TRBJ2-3	CASSPLLGGGRGDTQYF	TGCGCCAGCAGCCCTCTTTTAGGCGGGGGGAGGGGAGATACGCAGTATTTT
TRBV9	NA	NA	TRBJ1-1	CASSVGPTNTEAFF	TGTGCCAGCAGCGTAGGGCCCACGAACACTGAAGCTTTCTTT
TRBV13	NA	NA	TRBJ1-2	CASSVAGTGYGYTF	TGTGCCAGCAGCGTCGCCGGGACTGGCTATGGCTACACCTTC
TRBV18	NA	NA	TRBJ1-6	CASSPNPRDMNSPLHF	TGTGCCAGCTCACCGAACCCCCGGGACATGAATTCACCCCTCCACTTT
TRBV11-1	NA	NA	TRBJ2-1	CASSLVGSGPYNEQFF	TGTGCCAGCAGCTTAGTCGGTAGCGGTCCTTACAATGAGCAGTTCTTC
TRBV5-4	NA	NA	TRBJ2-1	CASSPGTSNEQFF	TGTGCCAGCAGCCCAGGGACTTCGAATGAGCAGTTCTTC